This paragraph reports one T cell receptor beta chain. The CDR3 length is 13 residues. The V gene lost 1 base and the J gene lost 3 bases, with 7 bases spanning the gap. Germline-derived CDR1 and CDR2 are LNHDA and SQIVND (reference sequence). The TCRbeta library was prepared with unique molecular identifiers. TCRdb re-called the PCR reads with MiXCR, one entry per CDR3 protein. In the table there are about 600,000 distinct CDR3 sequences, about an eighth of which are singletons. The sample originates from a study of T-cell reconstitution after alpha-beta-depleted transplantation in children. This clonotype originated in a male patient aged 10 to 17 who had a stem cell transplant for acute myeloid leukemia, so the T cells may come from the graft donor. The sample was PBMCs, mostly from graft donor cells, taken 360 days after TCRalphabeta/CD19-depleted stem cell transplant. The chain carries TRBV19 and TRBJ2-7; a weak D match, TRBD1 (6 bases). CDR3 coding DNA: TGTGCCAGTAGTATAGCCAGGGGCTACGAGCAGTACTTC. The encoded protein is CASSIARGYEQYF.